The rows below give T cell receptor beta chains drawn from one sample of a study of Graves' ophthalmopathy and Graves' hyperthyroidism. TCRdb re-derived calls from the multiplex PCR reads in MiXCR, one entry per CDR3 protein. The table includes 300,000 or so distinct CDR3 sequences, roughly 15% detected once. Sequences were obtained from peripheral blood. Receptor source: an adult man with Graves' ophthalmopathy. The CDR3 runs from the conserved cysteine through the conserved F or W. The order of the fields is D gene, V gene, clone size, J gene, CDR3 DNA, CDR3 protein. A D gene is named only where the DNA matches it firmly. A row's size may be missing; if present it is once, few, many or a size class.

-	TRBV24-1	many	TRBJ1-1	TGTGCCACCAGTGGCCCGAACACTGAAGCTTTCTTT	CATSGPNTEAFF
TRBD1	TRBV6-4	many	TRBJ1-6	TGTGCCAGCAGTACAGACAGGGGGCCCCGTCGATTTGGTTCACCCCTCCACTTT	CASSTDRGPRRFGSPLHF
-	TRBV20-1	many	TRBJ1-1	TGCAGTGCTAGAGATTCGAAGTCACGGTCGAACACTGAAGCTTTCTTT	CSARDSKSRSNTEAFF
TRBD1	TRBV6-1	many	TRBJ1-2	TGTGCCAGCAGAAGGGACAGGGATAATGGCTACACCTTC	CASRRDRDNGYTF
TRBD2	TRBV19	many	TRBJ2-7	TGTGCCAGTAGTAGGGGACTAGCGGGAGTGGAGCAGTACTTC	CASSRGLAGVEQYF
TRBD1	TRBV5-1	many	TRBJ1-1	TGCGCCAGCAGCATCCGGGACAGGGGCCCTGAAGCTTTCTTT	CASSIRDRGPEAFF
-	TRBV5-1	many	TRBJ1-1	TGCGCCAGCAGCTTGTCCAGGGGTGATGAAGCTTTCTTT	CASSLSRGDEAFF
-	TRBV11-1	-	TRBJ2-2	TGTGCCAGCAGCTTAGACGGTCCCGGGGAGCTGTTTTTT	CASSLDGPGELFF
TRBD1	TRBV27	many	TRBJ2-5	TGTGCCAGCACCCCCGGGACAGGGGGGCAAGAGACCCAGTACTTC	CASTPGTGGQETQYF
TRBD1	TRBV29-1	many	TRBJ1-1	TGCAGCGTTGAACAGGGGGCTGTGGGCACTGAAGCTTTCTTT	CSVEQGAVGTEAFF
-	TRBV30	many	TRBJ1-3	TGTGCCTGGGTTAGATTACAGGGAACCCGCTCTGGAAACACCATATATTTT	CAWVRLQGTRSGNTIYF
TRBD1	TRBV6-5	many	TRBJ2-7	TGTGCCAGCAGTCCCTCCCGACAGGGGGCATCCTACGAGCAGTACTTC	CASSPSRQGASYEQYF
TRBD2	TRBV6-1	-	TRBJ2-7	TGTGCCAGCAAGGCTAGCGGGAGCTCCTACGAGCAGTACTTC	CASKASGSSYEQYF
TRBD2	TRBV11-2	many	TRBJ2-5	TGTGCCAGCAGCGTTAGCGGGGCTGGGGAGACCCAGTACTTC	CASSVSGAGETQYF
-	TRBV7-9	many	TRBJ2-2	TGTGCCAGCAGCGCACGACAGGCGTCCGGGGAGCTGTTTTTT	CASSARQASGELFF
-	TRBV6-2/TRBV6-3	many	TRBJ1-1	TGTGCCAGCAGTTACGGCGGGACAACCGTTAGCACTGAAGCTTTCTTT	CASSYGGTTVSTEAFF
TRBD1	TRBV12-3/TRBV12-4	-	TRBJ2-7	TGTGCCAGCAGTCCGAGCCGGGACAGGGGGCACGAGCAGTACTTC	CASSPSRDRGHEQYF
-	TRBV2	-	TRBJ2-6	TGTGCCACCAGGGAGATCCGACCTGGGGCCAACGTCCTGACTTTC	CATREIRPGANVLTF
-	TRBV12-3/TRBV12-4	-	TRBJ2-5	TGTGCCAGCGGTGGACGGCACCAAGAGACCCAGTACTTC	CASGGRHQETQYF
-	TRBV6-1	many	TRBJ1-2	TGTGCCAGCAGTGGCCGTGGGGGGGACCGTGGCTACACCTTC	CASSGRGGDRGYTF
TRBD1	TRBV28	many	TRBJ1-5	TGTGCCAGCAGTTTACCCAGGGGGCGGATTCAGCCCCAGCATTTT	CASSLPRGRIQPQHF
-	TRBV30	many	TRBJ2-4	TGTGCCTGGAGCCGAGGGGACATTCAGTACTTC	CAWSRGDIQYF
TRBD1	TRBV28	-	TRBJ1-5	TGTGCCAGCAGTACGACAGGGATTGGTGTGTTTGGCAATCAGCCCCAGCATTTT	CASSTTGIGVFGNQPQHF
TRBD1	TRBV11-2	many	TRBJ2-5	TGTGCCAGCAGCTTAGGACAGGGACGGGCGAGAGAGACCCAGTACTTC	CASSLGQGRARETQYF
-	TRBV12-3/TRBV12-4	many	TRBJ2-2	TGTGCCAGCAGTTTAAGTGGGGGCGCCGGGGAGCTGTTTTTT	CASSLSGGAGELFF
TRBD1	TRBV25-1	many	TRBJ2-2	TGTGCCAGCAGTGGATTGGTTGGACAGGGAGGTATCGGCGGGGAGCTGTTTTTT	CASSGLVGQGGIGGELFF
-	TRBV27	many	TRBJ2-7	TGTGCCAGCAGTTTATCATACGGGGAACGTCGCTACGAGCAGTACTTC	CASSLSYGERRYEQYF
-	TRBV6-2/TRBV6-3	many	TRBJ2-5	TGTGCCAGCACCGTGACGTCCCCGAGGGAGACCCAGTACTTC	CASTVTSPRETQYF
-	TRBV7-8	many	TRBJ2-3	TGTGCCAGCACGGTACAGGGACCCACAGATACGCAGTATTTT	CASTVQGPTDTQYF